This T cell receptor beta chain was identified during a study of T cell responses to AZD1222 COVID-19 vaccine. Concerning this clone: Its antigen is unidentified.

General observations from the study: Seropositive AZD1222 recipients at baseline numbered only five or six. After two AZD1222 doses, spike-specific TCR breadth and depth rose versus day 0. Spike as a whole was targeted by vaccine-associated CD4 TCRs, dominant at 160-218 and 743-854. Mostly white British, mostly female donors; authors suggested clonal diversity may be underestimated.

With 0 bases removed from V and 6 bases from J, the gap between germline ends came to 9 bases. This CDR3 has 15 residues. CDR1 LGHNA and CDR2 YSLEER come from the germline V gene. The assay was immunoSEQ multiplex PCR, and TCRdb's table has in-frame clones only and misses some. The data contain some 110,000 clones, 82% of them singletons. The sample here was peripheral blood, taken on day 0 of AZD1222 vaccination. The TCR comes from an adult in good health. The J gene is TRBJ1-6, the V gene TRBV4-3; tentative D call: TRBD1 (5 bases). For the CDR3, the DNA is TGCGCCAGCAGCCAAGAGTCAGGGATTAATTCACCCCTCCACTTT. This gives the protein CASSQESGINSPLHF.